This TCR beta chain was found in a study of blood T cells in healthy people across ages. This clonotype was counted a single time. A J-beta primer mix and a sample-barcoded 5' primer were used in a second PCR of about 7 to 12 cycles. From the 5' RACE reads, TCRdb called clonotypes with MiXCR, one entry per CDR3 protein. The sample contains hundreds of thousands of distinct CDR3 sequences, about 61% of which appear only once. Individuals who donated were healthy Caucasians from Russia aged roughly 6 to 100. This CDR3 has 19 residues. V shed 5 bases and J 0 bases; nucleotides not matched to a gene: 9. Sequenced sample: blood. This sequence originates from a man in his forties in good health. The rearrangement joins TRBV12-3 or TRBV12-4 to TRBJ2-3, with TRBD2 matching over 15 bases. The CDR3 DNA follows: TGTGCCAGCAGTAAAGGGACTAGCGGGAGGACCGCTAGCACAGATACGCAGTATTTT. Its translation: CASSKGTSGRTASTDTQYF.